One sample yielded the 23 T cell receptor beta chains listed below, sequenced in a study of shared clonotypes between healthy human individuals. Some clones are missing from TCRdb's copy, which holds only in-frame ones; the method was immunoSEQ multiplex PCR. Found here are 300,000 to 400,000 clones, around 87% of them singletons; the top ten hold around 16%. The sequencing input was memory CD8+ T cells sorted from blood. The sample's subset: CD45RO+ cells pooled with CCR7-negative TemRA cells. These receptors originate from a man in his late teens or twenties in good health.

The CDR3 DNA reads as TGTGCCAGCATGGGACTGGACCCCTACGAGCAGTACTTC. Translation: CASMGLDPYEQYF. This chain joins TRBV2 and TRBJ2-7, with D possibly matching TRBD2 (6 bases). CDR1 SNHLY and CDR2 FYNNEI come from the germline V gene. V lost 7 bases and J lost 2, with 12 bases in between. This CDR3 contains 13 residues.

The chain uses TRBV2 and TRBJ2-7; 9 bases are a match to TRBD1. Per germline, CDR1 SNHLY and CDR2 FYNNEI. The trim removed 10 bases at V and 5 bases at J, leaving 12 bases unmatched. CDR3 size: 14 residues. The CDR3 reads CANTPGQGAHEQYF. Written as DNA, the CDR3 is TGTGCCAATACTCCGGGACAGGGCGCCCACGAGCAGTACTTC.

Only a few counts were recorded for this clone. The chain is built from TRBV10-3 and TRBJ1-1, with D perhaps TRBD1 (6 bases). CDR3 size: 14 residues. Trimming took 5 bases from V and 1 from J, leaving 11 bases between them. Per the germline V gene, CDR1 is ENHRY and CDR2 is SYGVKD. Written as DNA, the CDR3 is TGTGCCATCAGTACAGGGCTTCCGAACACTGAAGCTTTCTTT. Translated: CAISTGLPNTEAFF.

The chain employs TRBV4-1 and TRBJ2-7; D perhaps matches TRBD1 (7 bases). The CDR3 covers 15 residues. Trimming pared 1 base from V and 3 bases from J, leaving 13 bases between. Germline-derived CDR1 and CDR2 are MGHRA and YSYEKL. The CDR3 protein is CASSQGGGGYYEQYF. CDR3 sequence (DNA): TGCGCCAGCAGCCAAGGAGGAGGGGGCTACTACGAGCAGTACTTC.

The rearrangement links TRBV9 to TRBJ1-2; maybe TRBD1 (5 bases). Trimming cost V 4 bases and J 0 bases, with 19 bases left between them. This CDR3 comprises 17 residues. Germline loops: CDR1 SGDLS, CDR2 YYNGEE. The CDR3 coding sequence is TGTGCCAGCAGCCACCACCGCCAAGGGACGACTAACTATGGCTACACCTTC. This gives the protein CASSHHRQGTTNYGYTF.

The chain combines TRBV6-6 with TRBJ1-2, with no clear D. This CDR3 comprises 14 residues. The ends were cut back, 0 bases at V and 5 bases at J, with 10 bases in the middle. Germline CDR1 reads MNHNY; CDR2 reads SVGAGI (reference sequence). This CDR3 reads CASSYSDVVYGYTF. CDR3 in DNA: TGTGCCAGCAGTTACTCGGACGTAGTGTATGGCTACACCTTC.

The genes are TRBV7-9 and TRBJ1-5; TRBD1 is a possible D gene (5 bases). V was trimmed by 2 bases and J by 5 bases, leaving 13 bases between them. There are 15 residues in the CDR3. In germline, CDR1 is SEHNR, CDR2 FQNEAQ (reference sequence). The CDR3 coding sequence is TGTGCCAGCAGCTTATGGGACGGACCATATCAGCCCCAGCATTTT. Translated, it gives CASSLWDGPYQPQHF.

The chain is built from TRBV7-9 and TRBJ2-5; tentatively, D is TRBD2 (6 bases). Germline CDR1 is SEHNR and CDR2 is FQNEAQ (reference sequence). Between the trimmed V and J ends, which lost 1 base and 5 bases, there was a span of 20 bases. The CDR3 has 17 amino acids. The CDR3 reads CASSLGAEGPKEETQYF. The CDR3 DNA follows: TGTGCCAGCAGCTTAGGGGCGGAGGGACCCAAGGAGGAGACCCAGTACTTC. The complete variable domain, with remaining parts taken from reference TRBV7-9 and TRBJ2-5, reads DTGVSQNPRHKITKRGQNVTFRCDPISEHNRLYWYRQTLGQGPEFLTYFQNEAQLEKSRLLSDRFSAERPKGSFSTLEIQRTEQGDSAMYLCASSLGAEGPKEETQYFGPGTRLLVL.

This chain joins TRBV6-5 and TRBJ1-1, with D possibly matching TRBD1 (5 bases). Germline CDR1 and CDR2: MNHEY and SVGAGI. CDR3 length: 15 residues. Deletions cut 0 bases from V and 1 base from J, with 9 bases between. The CDR3 region has the DNA TGTGCCAGCAGTTACTCGGGGGGGACGAACACTGAAGCTTTCTTT. This codes for CASSYSGGTNTEAFF.

V gene TRBV5-1 combines with J gene TRBJ1-4; no clear D gene. V dropped 0 bases and J dropped 6 bases, with 12 bases sitting between them. Germline V gene lookup returns CDR1 SGHRS and CDR2 YFSETQ. The CDR3 sequence is 15 residues long. Written as DNA, the CDR3 is TGCGCCAGCAGCTTGGGCGTCTACCTGGATGAAAAACTGTTTTTT. Its translation: CASSLGVYLDEKLFF.

The rearrangement links TRBV4-1 to TRBJ2-3, with unresolved D. The germline V gene encodes CDR1 MGHRA and CDR2 YSYEKL. This CDR3 spans 15 amino acids. The V end was cut by 1 base, the J end by 2 bases, with 10 bases between. The CDR3 spells CASSQGWGITDTQYF. The CDR3 DNA follows: TGCGCCAGCAGCCAAGGATGGGGAATCACAGATACGCAGTATTTT.

This clone has more than one count but fewer than ten. This sample also contains other DNA sequences that code for the same CDR3. This chain connects TRBV10-1 to TRBJ2-1; D might be TRBD1 or TRBD2, each matching 5 bases. This CDR3 comprises 15 residues. Germline CDR1 WNHNN, CDR2 SYGVQD (reference sequence). Trimming removed 5 bases at V and 0 bases at J, with 11 bases between. The CDR3: CASSRDLSSYNEQFF. The CDR3 nucleotides are TGCGCCAGCAGTAGGGACCTCAGCTCCTACAATGAGCAGTTCTTC.

The chain combines TRBV15 with TRBJ1-4, with a tentative D call TRBD1 (5 bases). The CDR3 loop spans 15 amino acids. Deletions cut 1 base from V and 6 bases from J, with 12 bases between. In germline, CDR1 is LNHNV, CDR2 YYDKDF (reference sequence). The CDR3 spells CATSRVGRADEKLFF. DNA for the CDR3: TGTGCCACCAGCAGAGTCGGCAGGGCGGATGAAAAACTGTTTTTT.

The chain is built from TRBV7-6 and TRBJ2-7, with 9 positions matching TRBD1. CDR1 and CDR2 from the germline V gene are SGHVS and FNYEAQ. After removal of 0 bases from V and 3 bases from J, the junction contained 3 bases not matched to a gene. The CDR3 consists of 15 residues. CDR3 protein: CASSLAGTGNYEQYF. The CDR3, as DNA: TGTGCCAGCAGCTTAGCCGGGACAGGGAACTACGAGCAGTACTTC.

This chain uses TRBV6-6 with TRBJ1-4; D ambiguous. This CDR3 has 15 residues. The germline V gene encodes CDR1 MNHNY and CDR2 SVGAGI (reference sequence). V lost 3 bases, J lost 0 bases, and 8 bases lay in between. The CDR3 sequence: CASSYLPPTNEKLFF. CDR3 sequence (DNA): TGTGCCAGCAGTTATCTCCCTCCAACTAATGAAAAACTGTTTTTT.

The chain has TRBV6-5 and TRBJ2-2, with D maybe TRBD2 (6 bases). Germline assignment: CDR1 MNHEY and CDR2 SVGAGI. Trimming shortened V by 6 bases and J by 6 bases, and 17 bases separated the two germline ends. This CDR3 region has 15 residues. CDR3 protein: CASSFFLGGAGELFF. The CDR3 coding sequence is TGTGCCAGCAGCTTTTTTCTGGGCGGGGCCGGGGAGCTGTTTTTT.

The V call is TRBV5-1, the J call TRBJ1-1, with 8 bases lining up with TRBD1. The CDR3 extends over 14 amino acids. Germline CDR1 reads SGHRS; CDR2 reads YFSETQ. With V trimmed by 4 bases and J by 3 bases, 5 bases remained unmatched. CDR3 protein: CASSNETGDTEAFF. CDR3 DNA sequence: TGCGCCAGCAGCAACGAGACAGGGGACACTGAAGCTTTCTTT.

J is TRBJ2-3 and V is TRBV6-5, with TRBD2 matching over 10 bases. Trimming removed 0 bases from V and 3 bases from J; junction bases left unmatched: 3. Germline assignment: CDR1 MNHEY and CDR2 SVGAGI. The CDR3 has 16 amino acids. The CDR3 region has the DNA TGTGCCAGCAGTTACTCAGCGGGAGGGTGGACAGATACGCAGTATTTT. Its translation: CASSYSAGGWTDTQYF.

This chain joins TRBV5-1 and TRBJ1-2; D is unresolved. The CDR3 contains 13 residues. Between the trimmed V and J ends, which lost 0 bases and 5 bases, there was a span of 8 bases. The V gene's germline CDR1 is SGHRS and CDR2 YFSETQ. This chain's CDR3 is CASSLVRYYGYTF. Written as DNA, the CDR3 is TGCGCCAGCAGCTTGGTTAGATATTATGGCTACACCTTC. Drawing the rest from reference TRBV5-1 and TRBJ1-2, the complete variable domain is KAGVTQTPRYLIKTRGQQVTLSCSPISGHRSVSWYQQTPGQGLQFLFEYFSETQRNKGNFPGRFSGRQFSNSRSEMNVSTLELGDSALYLCASSLVRYYGYTFGSGTRLTVV.

The rearrangement uses TRBV5-6 and TRBJ1-4; 10 bases are shared with TRBD1. Germline loops: CDR1 SGHDT, CDR2 YYEEEE. The CDR3 is made up of 17 amino acids. With 0 bases clipped from V and 7 bases from J, the junction kept 9 bases outside the gene matches. The DNA for the CDR3 is TGTGCCAGCAGCTTGGATCCAGGGGACAGGGGTATTGAAAAACTGTTTTTT. Its protein product is CASSLDPGDRGIEKLFF.

The chain combines TRBV19 with TRBJ2-5, with 9 bases aligning to TRBD1. Losses at the gene ends were 5 bases for V and 2 bases for J; bases not matched to a gene: 6. The CDR3 has 15 residues. Germline CDR1 reads LNHDA; CDR2 reads SQIVND (reference sequence). CDR3 residues: CASSVDRGNQETQYF. In DNA, the CDR3 is TGTGCCAGTAGTGTGGACAGGGGCAATCAAGAGACCCAGTACTTC.

This clone was seen once. This chain uses TRBV18 with TRBJ2-7; TRBD1 matches at 7 bases. CDR1 is KGHSH, CDR2 LQKENI, per germline. With V trimmed by 4 bases and J by 5 bases, 5 bases remained unmatched. This CDR3 is built from 13 residues. The chain's CDR3 is CASSHRDRDEQYF. The CDR3, as DNA: TGTGCCAGCTCACACCGGGACAGAGACGAGCAGTACTTC. Variable domain in full (rest from reference TRBV18 and TRBJ2-7): NAGVMQNPRHLVRRRGQEARLRCSPMKGHSHVYWYRQLPEEGLKFMVYLQKENIIDESGMPKERFSAEFPKEGPSILRIQQVVRGDSAAYFCASSHRDRDEQYFGPGTRLTVT.

This clone was counted ten times or more. This chain uses TRBV9 with TRBJ1-5; perhaps TRBD1 as D (6 bases). Germline assignment: CDR1 SGDLS and CDR2 YYNGEE. CDR3 length: 14 residues. Between the trimmed V and J ends, which lost 3 bases and 7 bases, there was a span of 14 bases. The CDR3 DNA reads TGTGCCAGCAGCGAGGGAGGGGGGTTGCAGCCCCAGCATTTT. It yields the protein CASSEGGGLQPQHF.